A selection of T cell receptor beta chains follows, all from one sample in a study of shared clonotypes between healthy human individuals. Repertoires were generated with immunoSEQ multiplex PCR, while TCRdb's copy carries only in-frame clones and drops some. The sample carries 550,000 to 850,000 clones, 74% recorded once. The sequencing input was memory CD4+ T cells sorted from blood. Every receptor here comes from a woman aged 25 to 45 in good health. CDR3s include the opening cysteine and the closing phenylalanine or tryptophan. The order of the fields is clone size, D gene, V gene, J gene, CDR3 DNA, CDR3 protein. A D gene is named only where the DNA matches it firmly. For some rows the clone size is stated as once, few or many, or as a class when expanded; others skip it.

>.|TRBD1|TRBV2|TRBJ1-5
TGTGCCAGCACCGAAACGGACAGGGGTAACCAGCCCCAGCATTTT
CASTETDRGNQPQHF
>.|.|TRBV5-1|TRBJ1-5
TGCGCCAGCAGCAAAGTAGGGGGTGGTCAGCCCCAGCATTTT
CASSKVGGGQPQHF
>.|.|TRBV25-1|TRBJ2-7
TGTGCCAGCAGTGAATCGTTGGGCTACGAGCAGTACTTC
CASSESLGYEQYF
>.|.|TRBV30|TRBJ1-5
TGTGCCTGGAGTGTACTTCGGGAGGATCAGCCCCAGCATTTT
CAWSVLREDQPQHF
>.|TRBD2|TRBV5-1|TRBJ2-3
TGCGCCAGCAGCCCGAGCTCCCTAGCGGAGACAGATACGCAGTATTTT
CASSPSSLAETDTQYF
>.|.|TRBV28|TRBJ1-5
TGTGCCAGCAGTTTCTCGGGGGGCAGTCAGCCCCAGCATTTT
CASSFSGGSQPQHF
>.|.|TRBV6-1|TRBJ2-1
TGTGCCAGCAGTGAAGGGGCGAAGGCGAATGAGCAGTTCTTC
CASSEGAKANEQFF
>.|.|TRBV19|TRBJ1-5
TGTGCCAGCCGGACAGAGACGTTGAGTCAGCCCCAGCATTTT
CASRTETLSQPQHF
>many|.|TRBV30|TRBJ2-4
TGTGCCTGGAGTCTGGGCCCAATTCAGTACTTC
CAWSLGPIQYF
>.|.|TRBV30|TRBJ1-4
TGTGCCTGGGAAAGGCCTCGGGGACGCCTTAATGAAAAACTGTTTTTT
CAWERPRGRLNEKLFF
>.|TRBD2|TRBV18|TRBJ2-2
TGTGCCAGCTCACAGGGACTAGCGGGAAACACCGGGGAGCTGTTTTTT
CASSQGLAGNTGELFF
>.|.|TRBV25-1|TRBJ2-6
TGTGCCAGCGCTAGGGGGTCTGGGGCCAACGTCCTGACTTTC
CASARGSGANVLTF
>.|TRBD1|TRBV10-2|TRBJ1-4
TGCGCCAGCAGGGGGTCCGGGACAGGGGAAGAAAAACTGTTTTTT
CASRGSGTGEEKLFF
>.|.|TRBV5-5|TRBJ1-2
TGTGCCAGCAGCTTGGCCGGCGCAGCCGGTAACTATGGCTACACCTTC
CASSLAGAAGNYGYTF
>.|.|TRBV19|TRBJ2-2
TGTGCCAGTAATATGGGGCAGAACACCGGGGAGCTGTTTTTT
CASNMGQNTGELFF
>.|.|TRBV5-4|TRBJ2-1
TGTGCCAGCAGCTTGGCCGGAAACAATGAGCAGTTCTTC
CASSLAGNNEQFF
>.|TRBD2|TRBV5-1|TRBJ2-2
TGCGCCAGCAGCCCGACTAGCGGTTCGAACACCGGGGAGCTGTTTTTT
CASSPTSGSNTGELFF
>once|.|TRBV20-1|TRBJ2-1
TGCAGTGCGGGGGGACAAAATGAGCAGTTCTTC
CSAGGQNEQFF
>once|.|TRBV5-1|TRBJ2-7
TGCGCCAGCAGCTTGTCTGTGTCTTTTGGTGAGCAGTACTTC
CASSLSVSFGEQYF
>.|.|TRBV6-1|TRBJ2-6
TGTGCCAGCAGTGAAAACAGCGCCTCTCTTATGGCCAACGTCCTGACTTTC
CASSENSASLMANVLTF
>.|.|TRBV6-6|TRBJ1-2
TGTGCCAGCAGGGAACGGACAAGTGGTGGCTACACCTTC
CASRERTSGGYTF
>few|.|TRBV6-5|TRBJ2-4
TGTGCCAGCAGTTCAGGGCTAGCCAAAAACATTCAGTACTTC
CASSSGLAKNIQYF
>.|TRBD1|TRBV2|TRBJ1-2
TGTGCCAGCATCCCCCAGGGGGGACAGGGTCACGATGGCTACACCTTC
CASIPQGGQGHDGYTF
>.|.|TRBV6-5|TRBJ1-5
TGTGCCAGCAGCTCAGACATCGAGGGCAATCAGCCCCAGCATTTT
CASSSDIEGNQPQHF
>.|.|TRBV5-6|TRBJ1-2
TGTGCCAGCAGCTTAGTCACAGCTAAAGCTAACTATGGCTACACCTTC
CASSLVTAKANYGYTF